This TCR beta chain was documented in a study of blood T cell repertoires in COVID-19. Study details: Collection of acute and convalescent COVID-19 samples took place in the United States, Italy and Spain.

Trimming shortened V by 8 bases and J by 5 bases, and 13 bases separated the two germline ends. CDR1 is KGHDR and CDR2 is SFDVKD in the germline V gene. CDR3 size: 13 residues. Original handling: The assay estimated nucleated cells by amplifying reference gene primers. Assay: immunoSEQ multiplex PCR; the TCRdb copy retains only in-frame clones and omits some. The V and J calls and clone size come from that table; D and trimming were worked out from the DNA. The sample lists 130,000 to 150,000 clones; approximately 84% were seen once. V is TRBV24-1 and J is TRBJ2-3, with D possibly TRBD1 on 5 matching bases. Input material: peripheral blood. This sequence originates from a human donor with acute or convalescent COVID-19. The donor label of this sample is uncertain. This CDR3 is CATKGAAVDTQYF. CDR3 sequence (DNA): TGTGCCACCAAAGGGGCAGCAGTAGATACGCAGTATTTT.